The rows below give T cell receptor beta chains drawn from one sample of a study of T-cell memory formation after mild COVID-19. TCRdb re-analysed the 5' RACE reads in MiXCR, keeping a single row per CDR3 protein. Among 7,300 or so distinct CDR3 sequences, around 58% were seen once, and the ten largest hold 2.5%. The sequenced material came from PBMCs or a T cell subset sorted from them (not recorded which). These receptors all stem from an adult who had mild COVID-19 (a few samples of this study predate the infection). Cell type and time point are not known. Both conserved end residues are part of each CDR3. The D gene is left open where the match is weak. Part of the rows lack a size; the others show once, few, many or a class for expanded clones.

NA	NA	TRBV20-1	TRBJ2-7	12	CSARAQGYEQYF	TGCAGTGCTAGAGCCCAGGGCTACGAGCAGTACTTC
NA	TRBD1	TRBV29-1	TRBJ2-2	14	CSVDGQGGGGELFF	TGCAGCGTCGACGGACAGGGCGGAGGCGGGGAGCTGTTTTTT
medium-sized	NA	TRBV18	TRBJ2-5	16	CASSPNIKTEGETQYF	TGTGCCAGCTCACCAAATATCAAGACAGAAGGCGAGACCCAGTACTTC
NA	NA	TRBV18	TRBJ2-7	12	CASSLGSPEQYF	TGTGCCAGCTCACTGGGAAGTCCCGAGCAGTACTTC
once	TRBD1	TRBV5-1	TRBJ2-5	13	CARGQGVAETQYF	TGCGCCAGGGGACAGGGTGTCGCGGAGACCCAGTACTTC
once	TRBD1	TRBV7-9	TRBJ1-1	14	CASSHGQGGTEAFF	TGTGCCAGCAGCCATGGACAGGGGGGCACTGAAGCTTTCTTT
medium-sized	NA	TRBV30	TRBJ2-7	11	CAWGQSYEQYF	TGTGCCTGGGGGCAGTCCTACGAGCAGTACTTC
once	TRBD2	TRBV5-1	TRBJ2-1	15	CASSDGSGGYNEQFF	TGCGCCAGCAGCGACGGCAGCGGGGGGTATAATGAGCAGTTCTTC
medium-sized	NA	TRBV15	TRBJ1-2	14	CATNQNPQGNGYTF	TGTGCCACCAACCAAAACCCCCAGGGGAATGGCTACACCTTC
NA	NA	TRBV4-1	TRBJ1-1	15	CASSQEDGGNTEAFF	TGCGCCAGCAGCCAAGAAGATGGTGGGAACACTGAAGCTTTCTTT
once	NA	TRBV18	TRBJ2-1	12	CASSIGGHEQFF	TGTGCCAGCTCCATTGGGGGGCATGAGCAGTTCTTC
NA	TRBD2	TRBV29-1	TRBJ2-1	14	CSVATSGVGDEQFF	TGCAGCGTGGCGACTAGCGGGGTTGGGGATGAGCAGTTCTTC
medium-sized	NA	TRBV6-6	TRBJ1-5	17	CASSYKGPRYSNQPQHF	TGTGCCAGCAGTTACAAGGGGCCGCGTTATAGCAATCAGCCCCAGCATTTT
NA	NA	TRBV27	TRBJ2-4	16	CASSEKGVLAKKIQYF	TGTGCCAGCAGTGAAAAGGGGGTCCTAGCCAAAAAAATTCAGTACTTC
medium-sized	NA	TRBV27	TRBJ1-6	13	CASSVTGNSPLHF	TGTGCCAGCAGCGTTACAGGGAACTCACCCCTCCACTTT